Each of the 32 T cell receptor beta chains below was sequenced from the same sample in a study of T cell responses to AZD1222 COVID-19 vaccine. Only in-frame clones appear in the TCRdb table, and some are missing; sequencing was by immunoSEQ multiplex PCR. The sample shows 100,000 to 140,000 clones, roughly 87% of them seen only once. Sequenced material: peripheral blood, taken on day 0 of AZD1222 vaccination. Receptor source: an adult in good health.

The rearrangement joins TRBV5-6 to TRBJ1-2; D perhaps matches TRBD1 (6 bases). Trimming left V 3 bases short and J 8 bases short, with 23 bases between. This CDR3 contains 16 residues. Germline V CDR1 and CDR2: SGHDT, YYEEEE. The CDR3 region is CASSSGGARTRQGYTF. The CDR3 nucleotides read TGTGCCAGCAGCTCCGGGGGGGCGAGGACCCGACAGGGCTACACCTTC.

This chain links TRBV19 with TRBJ2-3; perhaps TRBD1 as D (6 bases). The CDR3 consists of 15 residues. V shed 5 bases and J shed 6 bases, with 18 bases lying between them. CDR1 and CDR2 from the germline V gene are LNHDA and SQIVND (reference sequence). DNA for the CDR3: TGTGCCAGTAGTCCCCGGGACACGCCAGGGGATACGCAGTATTTT. Its translation is CASSPRDTPGDTQYF.

V usage is TRBV2 and J usage is TRBJ2-1; 13 bases fit TRBD2. The germline gives CDR1 SNHLY, CDR2 FYNNEI. Trimming at V came to 4 bases and at J to 7 bases, leaving 1 base not matched to a gene. This CDR3 is 14 amino acids long. The CDR3 DNA follows: TGTGCCAGCAGTGGGGGACTAGCGGGAAATGAGCAGTTCTTC. Amino acid sequence: CASSGGLAGNEQFF.

This sequence joins TRBV7-3 and TRBJ1-1; weak D call: TRBD1 (5 bases). Germline V lookup: CDR1 SGHTA, CDR2 FQGTGA. The CDR3 length is 14 residues. The V and J ends lost 5 bases and 9 bases respectively, with 19 bases between them. For the CDR3, the DNA is TGTGCCAGCAGCCAAAGGGGCGATAGCGGTAAAGCTTTCTTT. Its protein is CASSQRGDSGKAFF. Together with reference TRBV7-3 and TRBJ1-1, the CDR3 gives the full variable domain: GAGVSQTPSNKVTEKGKYVELRCDPISGHTALYWYRQSLGQGPEFLIYFQGTGAADDSGLPNDRFFAVRPEGSVSTLKIQRTERGDSAVYLCASSQRGDSGKAFFGQGTRLTVV.

The rearrangement joins TRBV9 to TRBJ2-3; 15 nucleotides align to TRBD2. The CDR3 is 20 amino acids. Germline trimming cut 2 bases from V and 0 bases from J; bases unmatched to any gene: 10. Germline V CDR1 and CDR2: SGDLS, YYNGEE. CDR3 coding DNA: TGTGCCAGCAGCGTCCCCAGGACTAGCGGGGGGGGTTCTAGCACAGATACGCAGTATTTT. Its translation is CASSVPRTSGGGSSTDTQYF.

Worth noting for this clone: The same CDR3 also results from other DNA sequences found in this sample. The gene calls are TRBV27 and TRBJ2-1; 11 bases are shared with TRBD2. Per the germline V gene, CDR1 is MNHEY and CDR2 is SMNVEV (reference sequence). Germline trimming cut 4 bases from V and 4 bases from J; bases unmatched to any gene: 6. This CDR3 contains 16 residues. The CDR3 sequence: CASSSPGTSGYNEQFF. The CDR3 coding sequence is TGTGCCAGCAGTTCCCCCGGGACTAGCGGTTACAATGAGCAGTTCTTC.

The chain employs TRBV7-2 and TRBJ2-7; maybe TRBD2 (5 bases). The V gene's germline CDR1 is SGHTA and CDR2 FQGNSA. The CDR3 sequence is 13 residues long. Trimming stripped 5 bases from V and 2 bases from J, with 10 bases between. The CDR3 spells CASSLGIPYEQYF. The CDR3 bases are TGTGCCAGCAGCCTCGGGATTCCCTACGAGCAGTACTTC.

The rearrangement links TRBV2 to TRBJ1-5; no definite D call. Germline CDR1 and CDR2: SNHLY and FYNNEI. This CDR3 spans 13 amino acids. The V end was cut by 2 bases, the J end by 0 bases, with 2 bases between. Here the CDR3 DNA reads TGTGCCAGCAGTGAAAATAGCAATCAGCCCCAGCATTTT. It translates to CASSENSNQPQHF.

The genes are TRBV2 and TRBJ2-1, with 11 bases matching TRBD2. Germline lookup yields CDR1 SNHLY and CDR2 FYNNEI. This CDR3 has 15 residues. The ends lost 4 bases at V and 12 bases at J; junction bases unmatched: 11. Here the CDR3 reads CASSGRVAGGRRQFF. The DNA of the CDR3 is TGTGCCAGCAGTGGGCGGGTAGCGGGGGGGCGTAGGCAGTTCTTC.

The V and J genes are TRBV4-1 and TRBJ2-2, with D hard to call. Trimming took off 4 bases at V and 7 bases at J, with 7 bases between the two ends. CDR3 length equals 12 residues. The germline CDR1 and CDR2 sequences are MGHRA and YSYEKL. The CDR3, as DNA: TGCGCCAGCAGCCTAATCGGCGGGGAGCTGTTTTTT. It encodes CASSLIGGELFF.

The CDR3 coding sequence is TGTGCCAGCAGCCAACTCACCCGGGACCCCGATTATGGCTACACCTTC. Amino acid sequence: CASSQLTRDPDYGYTF. J is TRBJ1-2 and V is TRBV3-1 (or the pseudogene TRBV3-2), with D perhaps matching TRBD1 (5 bases). Germline V gene data show CDR1 as LGHDT and CDR2 as YNNKEL (reference sequence). This CDR3 has 16 amino acids. Trimming left V 2 bases short and J 5 bases short, with 18 bases between.

The chain joins TRBV14 to TRBJ2-7, with D uncertain. Germline CDR1 is SGHDN and CDR2 is FVKESK. V lost 6 bases and J 0 bases, leaving 18 bases between the germline ends. The CDR3 runs 16 residues. The CDR3 sequence: CASRPRASWSSYEQYF. The CDR3 nucleotides are TGTGCCAGCAGACCACGAGCGTCCTGGAGCTCCTACGAGCAGTACTTC.

The J gene is TRBJ2-3, the V gene TRBV18; D is ambiguous. The germline V gene encodes CDR1 KGHSH and CDR2 LQKENI. This CDR3 region has 14 residues. Trimming cost V 0 bases and J 2 bases, with 6 bases left between them. In DNA, the CDR3 is TGTGCCAGCTCACCACCGCCCAACACAGATACGCAGTATTTT. Amino acid sequence: CASSPPPNTDTQYF.

The chain combines TRBV7-8 with TRBJ2-7; 9 positions match TRBD2. V shed 4 bases and J 2 bases; nucleotides not matched to a gene: 3. Germline V gene sequence: CDR1 SGHVS, CDR2 FQNEAQ. The CDR3 contains 14 residues. The CDR3 DNA is TGTGCCAGCAGCTGGCGGGAGGGGACCTACGAGCAGTACTTC. Translated: CASSWREGTYEQYF.

CDR3 sequence: CASNIREQNTQYF. In nucleotides, the CDR3 is TGTGCCAGCAACATAAGGGAGCAGAATACGCAGTATTTT. The chain recombines TRBV5-6 with TRBJ2-3; D possibly corresponds to TRBD2 (5 bases). The CDR3 spans 13 residues. Germline CDR1 and CDR2: SGHDT and YYEEEE. Trimming shortened V by 6 bases and J by 7 bases, and 15 bases separated the two germline ends.

V and J are TRBV27 and TRBJ1-5; 8 positions agree with TRBD1. V was pared by 5 bases and J by 5 bases, with 2 bases of the junction left unmatched. The CDR3 loop spans 13 amino acids. Looked up from germline, CDR1 is MNHEY and CDR2 is SMNVEV (reference sequence). The CDR3 DNA follows: TGTGCCAGCAGTCCGACAGGGGATCAGCCCCAGCATTTT. Protein: CASSPTGDQPQHF.

The chain employs TRBV29-1 and TRBJ1-1, with 7 bases matching TRBD1. The V gene's germline CDR1 is SQVTM and CDR2 ANQGSEA. V lost 8 bases, J lost 1 base, and 10 bases stayed unmatched. The CDR3 totals 14 residues. CDR3 DNA: TGCAGCACCTCGTACAGGGGTTGGAACACTGAAGCTTTCTTT. It is translated as CSTSYRGWNTEAFF.

The chain recombines TRBV3-1 (or the pseudogene TRBV3-2) with TRBJ1-2, with 10 bases identical to TRBD1. With 0 bases clipped from V and 6 bases from J, the junction kept 10 bases outside the gene matches. The CDR3 spans 17 residues. Per the germline V gene, CDR1 is LGHDT and CDR2 is YNNKEL (reference sequence). The CDR3 reads CASSQETEGQGVHGYTF. DNA of the CDR3: TGTGCCAGCAGCCAAGAAACCGAAGGACAGGGGGTCCATGGCTACACCTTC.

The chain carries TRBV3-1 (or the pseudogene TRBV3-2) and TRBJ2-5, with D perhaps being TRBD1 or TRBD2 (7 bases each). Germline V gene sequence: CDR1 LGHDT, CDR2 YNNKEL (reference sequence). CDR3 size: 15 residues. The ends were cut back, 4 bases at V and 4 bases at J, with 16 bases in the middle. The CDR3 DNA sequence: TGTGCCAGCAGCCCAGGGGGGGGGCTTTTAGAGACCCAGTACTTC. This codes for CASSPGGGLLETQYF.

CDR3 loop: CASTSLRYEQYF. In DNA form, the CDR3 reads TGTGCCAGCACCTCTTTACGGTACGAGCAGTACTTC. The chain joins TRBV28 to TRBJ2-7; D uncertain. The V end was cut by 7 bases, the J end by 4 bases, with 11 bases between. This CDR3 is 12 amino acids long. CDR1 is MDHEN and CDR2 is SYDVKM in the germline V gene. Together with reference TRBV28 and TRBJ2-7, the CDR3 gives the full variable domain: DVKVTQSSRYLVKRTGEKVFLECVQDMDHENMFWYRQDPGLGLRLIYFSYDVKMKEKGDIPEGYSVSREKKERFSLILESASTNQTSMYLCASTSLRYEQYFGPGTRLTVT.

The V call is TRBV29-1, the J call TRBJ1-1; D unclear. Germline lookup yields CDR1 SQVTM and CDR2 ANQGSEA. The V and J ends lost 4 bases and 2 bases respectively, with 14 bases between them. This CDR3 comprises 14 residues. CDR3 amino acids: CSVVARNLNTEAFF. The CDR3 DNA sequence: TGCAGCGTTGTAGCGCGTAACCTCAACACTGAAGCTTTCTTT.

The genes are TRBV15 and TRBJ2-2, with D possibly being TRBD1 (6 bases). The V end lost 6 bases, the J end lost 1 base, and 9 bases lay between the germline ends. Germline loops: CDR1 LNHNV, CDR2 YYDKDF (reference sequence). This CDR3 comprises 14 residues. As DNA, the CDR3 is TGTGCCACCAGGATACAGGGGAACACCGGGGAGCTGTTTTTT. Its translation: CATRIQGNTGELFF.

The chain is built from TRBV21-1 and TRBJ2-5; TRBD2, the D gene given by the table, was not confirmed from the DNA. TRBV21-1 represents a pseudogene. CDR3 size: 17 residues. The CDR3: CASSNVAGALPQETQYF. CDR3 in DNA: TGTGCCAGCAGCAACGTGGCGGGGGCGCTTCCCCAAGAGACCCAGTACTTC.

V and J are TRBV7-2 and TRBJ2-4; tentatively, D is TRBD1 or TRBD2 (5 bases each). Germline assignment: CDR1 SGHTA and CDR2 FQGNSA. V was shortened by 6 bases and J by 7 bases, with 16 bases between the two germline ends. The CDR3 is made up of 14 amino acids. CDR3 in amino acids: CASSTRGGANIQYF. The CDR3 bases are TGTGCCAGCAGTACTCGTGGGGGTGCCAACATTCAGTACTTC. The whole variable domain, filled in from reference TRBV7-2 and TRBJ2-4, reads GAGVSQSPSNKVTEKGKDVELRCDPISGHTALYWYRQSLGQGLEFLIYFQGNSAPDKSGLPSDRFSAERTGGSVSTLTIQRTQQEDSAVYLCASSTRGGANIQYFGAGTRLSVL.

V usage is TRBV5-1 and J usage is TRBJ1-1, with D unclear. The CDR3 has 14 residues. The V gene lost 4 bases and the J gene lost 12 bases, with 22 bases spanning the gap. CDR1 SGHRS and CDR2 YFSETQ come from the germline V gene. CDR3 coding DNA: TGCGCCAGCAGCGACGGACCAGACGCCCTCATGACTTTCTTT. This codes for CASSDGPDALMTFF.

The CDR3 DNA follows: TGCAGTGCTAAGGACAGGGTGAAACTGTTTTTT. Translating gives CSAKDRVKLFF. The rearrangement uses TRBV20-1 and TRBJ1-4; TRBD1 aligns across 8 bases. Germline CDR1 DFQATT, CDR2 SNEGSKA (reference sequence). The V gene end was trimmed by 4 bases and the J gene end by 11 bases; junction bases not matched to a gene: 3. The CDR3 is 11 amino acids.

This clone was seen repeatedly, ten times or more. V usage is TRBV6-2 or TRBV6-3 and J usage is TRBJ2-7; the match to TRBD1 covers 10 bases. Germline-derived CDR1 and CDR2 are MNHEY and SVGEGT. CDR3 size: 17 residues. The V segment lost 5 bases and the J segment 5 bases; nucleotides outside the gene matches: 15. The CDR3 nucleotides are TGTGCCAGCAGTCTAACTGGCTTGGGACAGGGGTTGAACGAGCAGTACTTC. Residues: CASSLTGLGQGLNEQYF.

This clone was seen more than once but under ten times. The chain recombines TRBV5-5 with TRBJ1-3, with D perhaps matching TRBD1 (5 bases). Germline V gene lookup returns CDR1 SGHKS and CDR2 YYEKEE (reference sequence). This CDR3 has 17 residues. Deletions cut 4 bases from V and 0 bases from J, with 17 bases between. CDR3 sequence reads: CASSTGLEYDSGNTIYF. CDR3 in DNA: TGTGCCAGCAGCACGGGACTTGAGTACGACTCTGGAAACACCATATATTTT.

The rearrangement uses TRBV28 and TRBJ1-4; D might be TRBD1 (5 bases). Trimming pared 9 bases from V and 4 bases from J, leaving 12 bases between. The CDR3 is made up of 13 amino acids. Germline CDR1 MDHEN, CDR2 SYDVKM. CDR3 DNA sequence: TGTGCCAGTACTGGGGGACTTAATGAAAAACTGTTTTTT. Amino acids: CASTGGLNEKLFF.

The chain carries TRBV7-3 and TRBJ2-1; no clear D gene. The germline CDR1 and CDR2 sequences are SGHTA and FQGTGA. CDR3 length: 13 amino acids. V lost 4 bases and J lost 5, with 9 bases in between. CDR3 nucleotides: TGTGCCAGCAGCTCGATCAGTAACAATGAGCAGTTCTTC. Amino acids: CASSSISNNEQFF.

The CDR3, as DNA: TGTGCCAGCAGTGACAGGGATTCTACAAATAATTCACCCCTCCACTTT. Residues: CASSDRDSTNNSPLHF. The chain couples TRBV6-1 to TRBJ1-6; D perhaps matches TRBD1 (5 bases). The CDR3 is 16 residues long. Germline V CDR1 and CDR2: MNHNS, SASEGT. Trimming took off 3 bases at V and 5 bases at J, with 14 bases between the two ends.

The V gene is TRBV5-5, the J gene TRBJ2-1; D perhaps matches TRBD2 (5 bases). This CDR3 has 16 amino acids. CDR1 is SGHKS and CDR2 is YYEKEE in the germline V gene (reference sequence). V gave up 0 bases and J gave up 5 bases, with 15 bases separating them. Written as DNA, the CDR3 is TGTGCCAGCAGCTTGGCATGGACTCTAACAAACAATGAGCAGTTCTTC. Protein product: CASSLAWTLTNNEQFF.